Listed here is a single T cell receptor beta chain. This entry belongs to a study of human thymus T cells. Libraries were prepared by immunoSEQ multiplex PCR; TCRdb keeps only in-frame clonotypes and omits some of them. In the table there are over 35,000 clones, approximately 95% of which are singletons. CDR3 size: 11 residues. Deletions cut 0 bases from V and 4 bases from J, with 2 bases between. Germline CDR1 GTSNPN, CDR2 SVGIG (reference sequence). The specimen sequenced was blood. The TCR originated in a boy in the first two years of life with a congenital heart defect but otherwise immunologically healthy. The V and J genes are TRBV30 and TRBJ2-3, with unresolved D. CDR3 nucleotide sequence: TGTGCCTGGAGTGTTTCAGATACGCAGTATTTT. It yields the protein CAWSVSDTQYF.